This is a list of T cell receptor beta chains from one sample in a study of cytomegalovirus exposure and HLA in healthy donors. Sequencing used immunoSEQ multiplex PCR; TCRdb keeps in-frame clones, though not all of them. The sample includes about 140,000 clones, around 80% seen only once; the top ten take roughly 3.2%. The material sequenced was PBMCs. The receptors derive from a man between 18 and 29 years old in good health and CMV-seropositive. CDR3s include the opening cysteine and the closing phenylalanine or tryptophan. A D gene is named only where the DNA matches it firmly. The size entry is marked missing in some rows and otherwise reads once, few, many or a size class.

abundance: -; j_gene: TRBJ2-7; v_gene: TRBV27; d_gene: -; CDR3nt: TGTGCCAGCAGTTTGACAGCGAAGATATACGAGCAGTACTTC; CDR3aa: CASSLTAKIYEQYF
abundance: -; j_gene: TRBJ2-1; v_gene: TRBV4-1; d_gene: -; CDR3nt: TGCGCCAGCAGCCAGGGGGCGAGCGATGAGCAGTTCTTC; CDR3aa: CASSQGASDEQFF
abundance: -; j_gene: TRBJ2-7; v_gene: TRBV11-2; d_gene: TRBD1; CDR3nt: TGTGCCAGCAGCTTAGCCGGACAGGGGCTCTCCTACGAGCAGTACTTC; CDR3aa: CASSLAGQGLSYEQYF
abundance: -; j_gene: TRBJ1-1; v_gene: TRBV28; d_gene: TRBD1; CDR3nt: TGTGCCAGCAGTTCGACAGGGGACACTGAAGCTTTCTTT; CDR3aa: CASSSTGDTEAFF
abundance: -; j_gene: TRBJ1-5; v_gene: TRBV4-1; d_gene: -; CDR3nt: TGCGCCAGCAGCCAAGCTGACAGTTTTCTAATCAGCCCCCAGCATTTT; CDR3aa: CASSQADSFLISPQHF
abundance: -; j_gene: TRBJ2-7; v_gene: TRBV27; d_gene: TRBD1; CDR3nt: TGTGCCAGCAGTTACAGGGGTTTCTACGAGCAGTACTTC; CDR3aa: CASSYRGFYEQYF
abundance: -; j_gene: TRBJ1-1; v_gene: TRBV29-1; d_gene: TRBD1; CDR3nt: TGCAGCGTTGTTAGGGGGCTGAACACTGAAGCTTTCTTT; CDR3aa: CSVVRGLNTEAFF
abundance: -; j_gene: TRBJ2-5; v_gene: TRBV18; d_gene: -; CDR3nt: TGTGCCAGCTCACCCCCGATCGGCGGGGCAGAGACCCAGTACTTC; CDR3aa: CASSPPIGGAETQYF
abundance: -; j_gene: TRBJ2-1; v_gene: TRBV6-6; d_gene: -; CDR3nt: TGTGCCAGCAGTTACCTAGCGAGAGCGGCCTACAATGAGCAGTTCTTC; CDR3aa: CASSYLARAAYNEQFF
abundance: -; j_gene: TRBJ1-1; v_gene: TRBV29-1; d_gene: -; CDR3nt: TGCAGCGTTGGTCTCCGGGGGGACACTGAAGCTTTCTTT; CDR3aa: CSVGLRGDTEAFF
abundance: -; j_gene: TRBJ2-7; v_gene: TRBV5-1; d_gene: -; CDR3nt: TGCGCCAGCAGCTCCGAATGGGACTCCCGTTTGGAGCAGTACTTC; CDR3aa: CASSSEWDSRLEQYF
abundance: -; j_gene: TRBJ2-2; v_gene: TRBV19; d_gene: TRBD1; CDR3nt: TGTGCCAGTCGCGGGCTCCTGGGGACAGGTCTTCCAAGATCGAACACCGGGGAGCTGTTTTTT; CDR3aa: CASRGLLGTGLPRSNTGELFF
abundance: once; j_gene: TRBJ1-5; v_gene: TRBV29-1; d_gene: TRBD1; CDR3nt: TGCAGCGTTGTAGAACAGGGGAATCAGCCCCAGCATTTT; CDR3aa: CSVVEQGNQPQHF
abundance: -; j_gene: TRBJ1-5; v_gene: TRBV19; d_gene: -; CDR3nt: TGTGCCAGTTGGGCAGCTAATCAGCCCCAGCATTTT; CDR3aa: CASWAANQPQHF
abundance: -; j_gene: TRBJ1-1; v_gene: TRBV19; d_gene: -; CDR3nt: TGTGCCAGCAAGAGTGGGAACACTGAAGCTTTCTTT; CDR3aa: CASKSGNTEAFF
abundance: once; j_gene: TRBJ1-2; v_gene: TRBV28; d_gene: TRBD1; CDR3nt: TGTGCCAGCAGCCTAGGGACAGGGGGAAACTATGGCTACACCTTC; CDR3aa: CASSLGTGGNYGYTF
abundance: -; j_gene: TRBJ2-3; v_gene: TRBV10-1; d_gene: TRBD2; CDR3nt: TGCGCCAGCAGTGAGTCGACTAGCCGTATCACAGATACGCAGTATTTT; CDR3aa: CASSESTSRITDTQYF
abundance: -; j_gene: TRBJ1-3; v_gene: TRBV6-5; d_gene: TRBD1; CDR3nt: TGTGCCAGCAGTCCCGACAGGGCTGGAAACACCATATATTTT; CDR3aa: CASSPDRAGNTIYF
abundance: -; j_gene: TRBJ2-7; v_gene: TRBV30; d_gene: -; CDR3nt: TGTGCCTGGAGTGTACTATCCAGGGCGGTTCACGAGCAGTACTTC; CDR3aa: CAWSVLSRAVHEQYF
abundance: once; j_gene: TRBJ1-4; v_gene: TRBV14; d_gene: -; CDR3nt: TGTGCCAGCAGCCAACAGGGCCCTAATGAAAAACTGTTTTTT; CDR3aa: CASSQQGPNEKLFF
abundance: -; j_gene: TRBJ1-1; v_gene: TRBV2; d_gene: TRBD1; CDR3nt: TGTGCCAGCAGTGAAGCCGCTCAGGGGGCAGGTGGGACTGAAGCTTTCTTT; CDR3aa: CASSEAAQGAGGTEAFF
abundance: once; j_gene: TRBJ2-3; v_gene: TRBV4-1; d_gene: TRBD2; CDR3nt: TGCGCCAGCAGCCAAGACCCGGGACTAGATCTCGATACGCAGTATTTT; CDR3aa: CASSQDPGLDLDTQYF
abundance: once; j_gene: TRBJ2-3; v_gene: TRBV19; d_gene: -; CDR3nt: TGTGCCAGTAGTATCAGGGGGACTACAGATACGCAGTATTTT; CDR3aa: CASSIRGTTDTQYF
abundance: -; j_gene: TRBJ1-4; v_gene: TRBV10-3; d_gene: -; CDR3nt: TGTGCCATCAGTGATTTTGGGCTAAATGAAAAACTGTTTTTT; CDR3aa: CAISDFGLNEKLFF
abundance: -; j_gene: TRBJ2-7; v_gene: TRBV5-1; d_gene: TRBD2; CDR3nt: TGCGCCAGCAGCCGGGGACTAGCGGGATCCTACGAGCAGTACTTC; CDR3aa: CASSRGLAGSYEQYF
abundance: -; j_gene: TRBJ2-3; v_gene: TRBV9; d_gene: -; CDR3nt: TGTGCCAGCAGCGTAGACCAGACACACGCAGATACGCAGTATTTT; CDR3aa: CASSVDQTHADTQYF
abundance: -; j_gene: TRBJ1-1; v_gene: TRBV5-1; d_gene: -; CDR3nt: TGCGCCAGCAGCTTCCAGGGGTACGGCACTGAAGCTTTCTTT; CDR3aa: CASSFQGYGTEAFF
abundance: -; j_gene: TRBJ1-4; v_gene: TRBV29-1; d_gene: -; CDR3nt: TGCAGCGTTCTTTTCGGGGAAAATGAAAAACTGTTTTTT; CDR3aa: CSVLFGENEKLFF
abundance: -; j_gene: TRBJ2-7; v_gene: TRBV25-1; d_gene: -; CDR3nt: TGTGCCAGCAGTGGGGACCGGGACAAGTCCTACGAGCGGTACTTC; CDR3aa: CASSGDRDKSYERYF
abundance: -; j_gene: TRBJ2-7; v_gene: TRBV28; d_gene: TRBD2; CDR3nt: TGTGCCAGCAGTTTTCCAGGACAAGCGGGGGACTACGAGCAGTACTTC; CDR3aa: CASSFPGQAGDYEQYF
abundance: -; j_gene: TRBJ2-1; v_gene: TRBV10-3; d_gene: TRBD2; CDR3nt: TGTGCCACTTGTCGGCGGGAGGGCGGAGATGAGCAGTTCTTC; CDR3aa: CATCRREGGDEQFF
abundance: -; j_gene: TRBJ2-1; v_gene: TRBV7-2; d_gene: -; CDR3nt: TGTGCCAGCAGCCCCAGTGTGGCAATTTCATATGAGGATGAGCAGTTCTTC; CDR3aa: CASSPSVAISYEDEQFF
abundance: -; j_gene: TRBJ1-1; v_gene: TRBV18; d_gene: -; CDR3nt: TGTGCCAGCTCACCAATACAGCCGAACACTGAAGCTTTCTTT; CDR3aa: CASSPIQPNTEAFF
abundance: -; j_gene: TRBJ2-7; v_gene: TRBV9; d_gene: -; CDR3nt: TGTGCCAGCAGTGGAGTGGGCAGGGAGGAATACGAGCAGTACTTC; CDR3aa: CASSGVGREEYEQYF
abundance: -; j_gene: TRBJ1-1; v_gene: TRBV11-3; d_gene: -; CDR3nt: TGTGCCAGCAGCTTAGGACAGACTGAAGCTTTCTTT; CDR3aa: CASSLGQTEAFF
abundance: -; j_gene: TRBJ1-2; v_gene: TRBV29-1; d_gene: -; CDR3nt: TGCAGCGTGATCAGGGTCCTGGTTAGTGGCTACACCTTC; CDR3aa: CSVIRVLVSGYTF
abundance: -; j_gene: TRBJ2-3; v_gene: TRBV7-9; d_gene: TRBD2; CDR3nt: TGTGCCAGCAGCAACGGTGGGGCGGGGGACTATCTCGATACGCAGTATTTT; CDR3aa: CASSNGGAGDYLDTQYF
abundance: -; j_gene: TRBJ2-1; v_gene: TRBV10-3; d_gene: -; CDR3nt: TGTGCCATCAGTGTCGCGGAGAGGAATGAGCAGTTCTTC; CDR3aa: CAISVAERNEQFF
abundance: -; j_gene: TRBJ1-5; v_gene: TRBV7-2; d_gene: -; CDR3nt: TGTGCCAGCAGCTTAGGCGGGCAACAGCCCCAGCATTTT; CDR3aa: CASSLGGQQPQHF
abundance: -; j_gene: TRBJ2-1; v_gene: TRBV18; d_gene: -; CDR3nt: TGTGCCAGCTCACCAGGTCCGGGAGATGAGCAGTTCTTC; CDR3aa: CASSPGPGDEQFF
abundance: -; j_gene: TRBJ2-7; v_gene: TRBV19; d_gene: -; CDR3nt: TGTGCCAGTAGTGCCTCCTCTGAGCGGATCAGCTCCTACGAGCAGTACTTC; CDR3aa: CASSASSERISSYEQYF
abundance: -; j_gene: TRBJ1-2; v_gene: TRBV5-1; d_gene: -; CDR3nt: TGCGCCAGCAGCCCCACAGGGTTCCGTGACTATGGCTACACCTTC; CDR3aa: CASSPTGFRDYGYTF
abundance: once; j_gene: TRBJ1-2; v_gene: TRBV14; d_gene: TRBD1; CDR3nt: TGTGCCAGCAGCCGGGGACAGTTAATTGGCTACACCTTC; CDR3aa: CASSRGQLIGYTF
abundance: -; j_gene: TRBJ2-3; v_gene: TRBV19; d_gene: TRBD2; CDR3nt: TGTGCCAGTAGTATTAATAGCGGGAGAGATCCGCAGTATTTT; CDR3aa: CASSINSGRDPQYF
abundance: -; j_gene: TRBJ1-1; v_gene: TRBV6-5; d_gene: TRBD1; CDR3nt: TGTGCCAGCAGTTCCTTTAGGGGGCCTGAAGCTTTCTTT; CDR3aa: CASSSFRGPEAFF
abundance: -; j_gene: TRBJ2-7; v_gene: TRBV5-4; d_gene: -; CDR3nt: TGTGCCAGCAGCAGGGGGGGGAGCGAGCAGTACTTC; CDR3aa: CASSRGGSEQYF
abundance: -; j_gene: TRBJ2-5; v_gene: TRBV10-3; d_gene: -; CDR3nt: TGTGCCATCAGTGACCGCAGGGGAGTTGAGCAGTACTTC; CDR3aa: CAISDRRGVEQYF
abundance: -; j_gene: TRBJ1-5; v_gene: TRBV28; d_gene: -; CDR3nt: TGTGCCAGCAGTTTAAAATTAGGCAATCAGCCCCAGCATTTT; CDR3aa: CASSLKLGNQPQHF
abundance: -; j_gene: TRBJ2-2; v_gene: TRBV6-1; d_gene: TRBD2; CDR3nt: TGTGCCAGCAGTGACTGGCTAGCGGGAGGTACCGGGGAGCTGTTTTTT; CDR3aa: CASSDWLAGGTGELFF
abundance: -; j_gene: TRBJ1-5; v_gene: TRBV29-1; d_gene: -; CDR3nt: TGCAGCGCCCCTTATCGCAATCAGCCCCAGCATTTT; CDR3aa: CSAPYRNQPQHF
abundance: -; j_gene: TRBJ1-1; v_gene: TRBV29-1; d_gene: -; CDR3nt: TGCAGCGTTGATCCGTCCGGGACTGAAGCTTTCTTT; CDR3aa: CSVDPSGTEAFF
abundance: -; j_gene: TRBJ2-1; v_gene: TRBV7-3; d_gene: TRBD2; CDR3nt: TGTGCCAGCAGTCCTTTTATTAGCGGGCAAAGCTCCTACAATGAGCAGTTCTTC; CDR3aa: CASSPFISGQSSYNEQFF
abundance: -; j_gene: TRBJ2-3; v_gene: TRBV5-1; d_gene: TRBD2; CDR3nt: TGCGCCAGCAGCGGTCTAGCGGGAGGTACAGATACGCAGTATTTT; CDR3aa: CASSGLAGGTDTQYF
abundance: -; j_gene: TRBJ1-2; v_gene: TRBV19; d_gene: TRBD1; CDR3nt: TGTGCCAGTAGTCCTTGGGACAGGGAAATTCATGGCTACACCTTC; CDR3aa: CASSPWDREIHGYTF
abundance: -; j_gene: TRBJ2-7; v_gene: TRBV5-1; d_gene: -; CDR3nt: TGCGCCAGCATCATACCCCTCCGGGGGATCTACTACGAGCAGTACTTC; CDR3aa: CASIIPLRGIYYEQYF